This TCR beta chain was recorded in a study of cytomegalovirus exposure and HLA in healthy donors. The study's findings and limits: Earlier findings revealed that most TCR beta V segments proved productive either about 87% or about 30% of the time. Later analysis indicated greater clonal expansion among HLA-associated TCR beta chains than among equally common other chains. HLA allele associations emerged for fewer than 20,000 TCR beta sequences in a later analysis, at 0.05 false discovery rate.

Germline-derived CDR1 and CDR2 are LGHNA and YSLEER. V was pared by 0 bases and J by 8 bases, with 7 bases of the junction left unmatched. The CDR3 covers 15 residues. About this clone itself: Its antigen is currently unknown.

The primer mix had 60 Vbeta and 13 Jbeta primers. TCRdb's copy holds only in-frame clones and misses some; the assay was immunoSEQ multiplex PCR. The sample table includes more than 90,000 clones. The source material was PBMCs. This clonotype was obtained from a man aged 35-49 years in good health and CMV-seropositive. The rearrangement uses TRBV4-3 and TRBJ2-1; 7 bases are shared with TRBD2. Here the CDR3 DNA reads TGCGCCAGCAGCCAAGAGGGAGGGCGGGAGTATGAGCAGTTCTTC. Its translation is CASSQEGGREYEQFF.